This T cell receptor beta chain was found in a study of control samples from healthy donors and cancer patients (dated by TCRdb to the early 2020s). Per the germline V gene, SQVTM is the CDR1 and ANQGSEA is the CDR2. The CDR3, from cysteine to phenylalanine, totals 12 residues. The retained sequence is limited to the CDR3, 36 bases, with the frame set at the first base. Trimmed from V: 7 bases; trimmed from J: 7 bases; junction bases lacking a gene match: 6. The library was built by means of the immunoSEQ multiplex PCR assay. The table comes from immuneACCESS by way of TCRdb, which keeps in-frame sequences with V and J called. Part of the clones is missing from these tables; in studies checked, under half for an unresolved V gene and the rest for unknown reasons. Here the sample has some 130,000 clones; about 93% occur a single time. About 2.5% of the sample belongs to the ten largest clones. On this clone itself: Its antigen is currently not known. No clone much larger than this one lies a single base away; base qualities are absent.

Sequencing input: blood. This sequence originates from a man aged 40-50 years in good health. The V and J genes are TRBV29-1 and TRBJ1-4, and TRBD1 matches 7 of the central bases. The CDR3 sequence is CSARGNGEKLFF. The bases are TGCAGCGCCAGGGGGAATGGTGAAAAACTGTTTTTT.